A selection of T cell receptor beta chains follows, all from one sample in a study of regulatory T cells in long-lasting Graves disease. A single record per CDR3 protein comes from TCRdb applying MiXCR to the multiplex PCR reads. The table shows 500,000 or so distinct CDR3 sequences, with about 16% occurring only once. These same data were also listed under a study on T cells in Graves' hyperthyroidism and ophthalmopathy.

The sequences come from peripheral blood mononuclear cells (PBMCs), collected at new diagnosis, from a patient treated with antithyroid drugs. The receptors were sampled from a middle-aged woman with Graves disease. Both conserved end residues are part of each CDR3. The order of the fields is V gene, J gene, D gene, clone size, CDR3 protein, CDR3 DNA. The D gene is left open where the match is weak. For some rows the clone size is stated as once, few or many, or as a class when expanded; others skip it.

TRBV11-2,TRBJ1-1,TRBD1,many,CASSLQGGVVNTEAFF,TGTGCCAGCAGCTTACAGGGGGGGGTCGTGAACACTGAAGCTTTCTTT
TRBV28,TRBJ1-5,.,.,CASIEGGSGQPQHF,TGTGCCAGCATAGAAGGGGGAAGCGGTCAGCCCCAGCATTTT
TRBV12-3/TRBV12-4,TRBJ2-3,.,many,CASSLTWVGTDTQYF,TGTGCCAGCAGTCTGACCTGGGTCGGCACAGATACGCAGTATTTT
TRBV6-1,TRBJ2-5,.,.,CASSEGGIVETQYF,TGTGCCAGCAGTGAAGGGGGGATCGTAGAGACCCAGTACTTC
TRBV9,TRBJ1-2,.,many,CASSEGRGDGYTF,TGTGCCAGCAGCGAGGGCAGGGGAGATGGCTACACCTTC
TRBV6-2/TRBV6-3,TRBJ2-2,TRBD1,.,CASRTGGGTGELFF,TGTGCCAGCAGGACAGGGGGCGGCACCGGGGAGCTGTTTTTT
TRBV6-5,TRBJ2-6,.,.,CASSYARGAGANVLTF,TGTGCCAGCAGTTACGCCAGGGGAGCTGGGGCCAACGTCCTGACTTTC
TRBV5-4,TRBJ2-7,.,few,CASSHPGNPYEQYF,TGTGCCAGCAGCCACCCGGGGAACCCCTACGAGCAGTACTTC
TRBV18,TRBJ1-2,.,many,CASSPKGSSNYGYTF,TGTGCCAGCTCGCCCAAGGGAAGTTCTAACTATGGCTACACCTTC
TRBV2,TRBJ1-1,TRBD1,few,CASNWDRRNTEAFF,TGTGCCAGCAATTGGGACAGGCGGAACACTGAAGCTTTCTTT
TRBV7-9,TRBJ1-1,.,many,CASSLGTLEANTEAFF,TGTGCCAGCAGCTTAGGGACCCTAGAAGCGAACACTGAAGCTTTCTTT
TRBV12-5,TRBJ1-2,.,.,CASGLGRGYGDGYTF,TGTGCTAGTGGTTTGGGGAGGGGGTACGGGGATGGCTACACCTTC
TRBV12-3/TRBV12-4,TRBJ2-3,.,few,CAVTSGGLFSDTQYF,TGTGCCGTGACCTCCGGAGGACTTTTTTCAGATACGCAGTATTTT
TRBV28,TRBJ2-1,.,many,CASSLVAPNEQFF,TGTGCCAGCAGTTTGGTAGCGCCGAATGAGCAGTTCTTC
TRBV5-1,TRBJ2-1,TRBD2,many,CASSISRGGGGYNEQFF,TGCGCCAGCAGCATCTCTCGGGGGGGCGGTGGGTACAATGAGCAGTTCTTC
TRBV24-1,TRBJ2-1,.,many,CATSDFGARSYNEQFF,TGTGCCACCAGTGATTTTGGGGCCCGCTCCTACAATGAGCAGTTCTTC
TRBV7-9,TRBJ1-6,.,few,CASSSPGSSNYYGYNSPLHF,TGTGCCAGCAGCTCCCCCGGGTCCTCAAATTACTATGGCTATAATTCACCCCTCCACTTT
TRBV10-3,TRBJ1-4,.,few,CAISSGRNEKLFF,TGTGCCATCAGTTCGGGACGGAATGAAAAACTGTTTTTT
TRBV6-1,TRBJ2-5,.,many,CASGGSSEETQYF,TGTGCCAGTGGGGGCTCTAGCGAAGAGACCCAGTACTTC
TRBV15,TRBJ1-2,.,many,CATSRDRTFYGYTF,TGTGCCACCAGCAGAGATCGGACATTCTATGGCTACACCTTC
TRBV6-2/TRBV6-3,TRBJ1-1,.,few,CASKRPGQHPLRAFF,TGTGCCAGCAAGCGACCGGGACAACACCCCCTGAGGGCTTTCTTT
TRBV18,TRBJ1-1,TRBD1,many,CASSPRDRGNTEAFF,TGTGCCAGCTCACCAAGAGACAGGGGGAACACTGAAGCTTTCTTT